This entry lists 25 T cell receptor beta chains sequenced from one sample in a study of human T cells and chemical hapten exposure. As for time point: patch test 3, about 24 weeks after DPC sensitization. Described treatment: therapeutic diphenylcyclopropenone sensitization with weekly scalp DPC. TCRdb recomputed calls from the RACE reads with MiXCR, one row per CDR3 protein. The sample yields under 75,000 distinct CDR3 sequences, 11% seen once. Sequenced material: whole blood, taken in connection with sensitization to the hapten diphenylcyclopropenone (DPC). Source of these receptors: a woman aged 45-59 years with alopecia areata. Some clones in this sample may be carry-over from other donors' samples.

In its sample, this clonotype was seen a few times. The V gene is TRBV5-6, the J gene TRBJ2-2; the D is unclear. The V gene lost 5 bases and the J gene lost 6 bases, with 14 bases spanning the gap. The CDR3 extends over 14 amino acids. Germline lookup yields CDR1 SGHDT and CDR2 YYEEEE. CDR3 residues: CASRPVESAGELFF. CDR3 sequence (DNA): TGTGCCAGCAGACCTGTAGAATCTGCCGGGGAGCTGTTTTTT.

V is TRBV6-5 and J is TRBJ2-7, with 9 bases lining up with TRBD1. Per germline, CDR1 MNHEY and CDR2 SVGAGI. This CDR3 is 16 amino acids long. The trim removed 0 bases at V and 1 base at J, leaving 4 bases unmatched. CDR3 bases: TGTGCCAGCAGTTACTCCGCGACAGGGGGTTCCTACGAGCAGTACTTC. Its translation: CASSYSATGGSYEQYF.

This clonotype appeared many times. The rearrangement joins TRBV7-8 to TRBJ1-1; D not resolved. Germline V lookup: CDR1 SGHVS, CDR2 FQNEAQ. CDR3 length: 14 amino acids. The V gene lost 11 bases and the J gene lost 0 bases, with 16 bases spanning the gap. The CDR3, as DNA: TGTGCCCTGGGAGACGGACGAATGAACACTGAAGCTTTCTTT. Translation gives CALGDGRMNTEAFF.

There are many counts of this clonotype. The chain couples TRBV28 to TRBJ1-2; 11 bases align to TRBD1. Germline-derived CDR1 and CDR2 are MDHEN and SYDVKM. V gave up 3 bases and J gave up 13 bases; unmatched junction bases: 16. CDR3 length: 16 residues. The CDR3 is CASSLRAGTGGEGVTF. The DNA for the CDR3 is TGTGCCAGCAGTTTGAGGGCCGGGACAGGGGGAGAGGGAGTCACCTTC.

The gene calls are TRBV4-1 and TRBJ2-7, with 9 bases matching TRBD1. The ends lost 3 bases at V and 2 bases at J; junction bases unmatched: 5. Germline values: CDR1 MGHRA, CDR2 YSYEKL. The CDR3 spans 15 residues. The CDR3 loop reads CASSQWDREAYEQYF. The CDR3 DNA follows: TGCGCCAGCAGCCAGTGGGACAGGGAAGCCTACGAGCAGTACTTC.

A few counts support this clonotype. CDR3 bases: TGTGCCAGCAGTTGGGGGACACTTATGAACACTGAAGCTTTCTTT. Protein product: CASSWGTLMNTEAFF. This chain uses TRBV6-2 or TRBV6-3 with TRBJ1-1, with TRBD1 as a possible D gene (6 bases). V lost 4 bases, J lost 0 bases, and 12 bases lay in between. Germline V gene sequence: CDR1 MNHEY, CDR2 SVGEGT. The CDR3 runs to 15 residues.

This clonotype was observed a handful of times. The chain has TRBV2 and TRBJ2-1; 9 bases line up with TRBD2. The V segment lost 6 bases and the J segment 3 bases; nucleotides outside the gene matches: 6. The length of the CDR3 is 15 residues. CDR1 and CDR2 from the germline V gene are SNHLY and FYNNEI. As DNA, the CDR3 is TGTGCCAGCAGGAGTAGCGGGAGCCTCTACAATGAGCAGTTCTTC. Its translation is CASRSSGSLYNEQFF.

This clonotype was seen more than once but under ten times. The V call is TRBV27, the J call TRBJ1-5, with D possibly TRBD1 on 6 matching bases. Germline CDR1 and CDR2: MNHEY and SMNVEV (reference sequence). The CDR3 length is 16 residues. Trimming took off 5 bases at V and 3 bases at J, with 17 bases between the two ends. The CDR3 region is CASSNTQGSYNQPQHF. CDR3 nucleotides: TGTGCCAGCAGTAACACACAGGGTTCCTACAATCAGCCCCAGCATTTT.

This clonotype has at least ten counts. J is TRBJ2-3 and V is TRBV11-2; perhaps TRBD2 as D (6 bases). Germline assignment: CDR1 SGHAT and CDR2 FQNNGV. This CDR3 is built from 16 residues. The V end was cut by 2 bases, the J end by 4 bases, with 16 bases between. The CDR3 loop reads CASSLKGGNQADTQYF. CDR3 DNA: TGTGCCAGCAGCTTAAAAGGCGGGAATCAAGCAGATACGCAGTATTTT.

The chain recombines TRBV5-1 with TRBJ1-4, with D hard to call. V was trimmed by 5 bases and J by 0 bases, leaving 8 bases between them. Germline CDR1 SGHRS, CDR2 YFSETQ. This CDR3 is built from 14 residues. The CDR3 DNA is TGCGCCAGCAGTTTGACCTCAACTAATGAAAAACTGTTTTTT. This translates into CASSLTSTNEKLFF.

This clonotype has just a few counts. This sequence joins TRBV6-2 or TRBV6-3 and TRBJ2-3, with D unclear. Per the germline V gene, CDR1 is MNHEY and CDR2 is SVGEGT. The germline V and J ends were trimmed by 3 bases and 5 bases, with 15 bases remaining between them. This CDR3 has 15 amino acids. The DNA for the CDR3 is TGTGCCAGCAGTTATGTCCGGAACCCGAGAGATACGCAGTATTTT. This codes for CASSYVRNPRDTQYF.

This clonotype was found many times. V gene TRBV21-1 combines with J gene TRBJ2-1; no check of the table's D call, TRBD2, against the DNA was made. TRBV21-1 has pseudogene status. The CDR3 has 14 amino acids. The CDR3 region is CASSKVKGDNEQFF. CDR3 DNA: TGTGCCAGCAGCAAAGTAAAGGGAGACAATGAGCAGTTCTTC.

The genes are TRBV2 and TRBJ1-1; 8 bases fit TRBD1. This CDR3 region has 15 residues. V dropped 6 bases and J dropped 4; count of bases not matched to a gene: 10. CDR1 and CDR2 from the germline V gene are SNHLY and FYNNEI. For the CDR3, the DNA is TGTGCCAGCAGCTTCGGACAGGGAGGCGGCACTGAAGCTTTCTTT. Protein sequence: CASSFGQGGGTEAFF.

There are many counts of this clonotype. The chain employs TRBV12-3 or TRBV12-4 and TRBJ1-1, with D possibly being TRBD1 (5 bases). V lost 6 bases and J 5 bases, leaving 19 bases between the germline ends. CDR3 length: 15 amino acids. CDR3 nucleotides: TGTGCCAGCAGCCTACAACAGTCTCGGGGGACTGAAGCTTTCTTT. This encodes CASSLQQSRGTEAFF.

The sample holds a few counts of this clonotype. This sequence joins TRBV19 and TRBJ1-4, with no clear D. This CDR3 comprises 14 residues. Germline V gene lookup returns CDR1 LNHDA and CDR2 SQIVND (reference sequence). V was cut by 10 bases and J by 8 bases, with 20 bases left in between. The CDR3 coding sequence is TGTGCCACCCGAAAGACCACCGTGGAGGAAAAACTGTTTTTT. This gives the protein CATRKTTVEEKLFF.

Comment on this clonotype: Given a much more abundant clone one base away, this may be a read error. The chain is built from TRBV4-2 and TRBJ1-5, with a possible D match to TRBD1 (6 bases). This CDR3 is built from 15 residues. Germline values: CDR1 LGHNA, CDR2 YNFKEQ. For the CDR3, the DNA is TGTGCCCGCAGCCGGCACAGGGAGGGCAATCAGCCCCAGCATTTT. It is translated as CARSRHREGNQPQHF.

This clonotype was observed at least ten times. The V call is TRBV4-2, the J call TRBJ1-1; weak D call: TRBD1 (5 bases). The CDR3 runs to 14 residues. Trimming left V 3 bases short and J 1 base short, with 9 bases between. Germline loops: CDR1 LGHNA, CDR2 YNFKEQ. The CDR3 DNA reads TGTGCCAGCAGCCATAAGGGGCAGAACACTGAAGCTTTCTTT. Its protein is CASSHKGQNTEAFF.

The CDR3 DNA reads TGTGCCAGCAGTTTATACCCAGACAGGGGGCACCTTAGGAACATTCAGTACTTC. The encoded protein is CASSLYPDRGHLRNIQYF. The chain couples TRBV28 to TRBJ2-4, with 10 bases fitting TRBD1. Germline lookup yields CDR1 MDHEN and CDR2 SYDVKM. Unmatched junction bases numbered 13, after V lost 1 base and J lost 7 bases. This CDR3 comprises 18 residues.

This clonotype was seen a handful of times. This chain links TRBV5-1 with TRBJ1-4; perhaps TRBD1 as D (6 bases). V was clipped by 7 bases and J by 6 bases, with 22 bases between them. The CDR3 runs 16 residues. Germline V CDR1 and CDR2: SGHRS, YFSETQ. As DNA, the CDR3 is TGCGCCAGCCAGGCCACCAGGGGCCAAGCCGATGAAAAACTGTTTTTT. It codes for CASQATRGQADEKLFF.

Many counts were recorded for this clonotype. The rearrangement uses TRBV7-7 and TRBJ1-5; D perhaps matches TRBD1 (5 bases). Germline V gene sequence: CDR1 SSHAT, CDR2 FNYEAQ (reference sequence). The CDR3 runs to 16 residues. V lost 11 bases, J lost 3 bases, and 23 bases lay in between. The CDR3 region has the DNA TGTGCCCGCCCCCCCCGAGTTTCAGGGCACAATCAGCCCCAGCATTTT. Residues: CARPPRVSGHNQPQHF.

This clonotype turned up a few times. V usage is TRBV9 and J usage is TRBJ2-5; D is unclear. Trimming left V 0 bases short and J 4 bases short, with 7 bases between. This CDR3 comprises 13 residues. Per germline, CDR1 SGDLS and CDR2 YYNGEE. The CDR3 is CASSVGQGETQYF. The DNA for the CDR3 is TGTGCCAGCAGCGTAGGGCAAGGAGAGACCCAGTACTTC. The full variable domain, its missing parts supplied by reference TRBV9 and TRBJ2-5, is DSGVTQTPKHLITATGQRVTLRCSPRSGDLSVYWYQQSLDQGLQFLIQYYNGEERAKGNILERFSAQQFPDLHSELNLSSLELGDSALYFCASSVGQGETQYFGPGTRLLVL.

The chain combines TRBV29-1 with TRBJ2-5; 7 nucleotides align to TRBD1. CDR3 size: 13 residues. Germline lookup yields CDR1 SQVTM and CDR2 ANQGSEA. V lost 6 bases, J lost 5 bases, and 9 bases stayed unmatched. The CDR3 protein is CSVDDRERETQYF. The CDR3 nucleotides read TGCAGCGTCGATGACAGGGAAAGGGAGACCCAGTACTTC. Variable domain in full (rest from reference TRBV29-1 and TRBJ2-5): SAVISQKPSRDICQRGTSLTIQCQVDSQVTMMFWYRQQPGQSLTLIATANQGSEATYESGFVIDKFPISRPNLTFSTLTVSNMSPEDSSIYLCSVDDRERETQYFGPGTRLLVL.

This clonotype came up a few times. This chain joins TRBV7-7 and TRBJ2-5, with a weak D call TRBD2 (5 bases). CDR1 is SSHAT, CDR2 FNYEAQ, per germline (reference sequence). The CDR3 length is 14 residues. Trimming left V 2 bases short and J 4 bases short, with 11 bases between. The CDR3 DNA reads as TGTGCCAGCAGCTTATCCGGAGGTGCAGAGACCCAGTACTTC. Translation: CASSLSGGAETQYF. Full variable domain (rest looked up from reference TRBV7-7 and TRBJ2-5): GAGVSQSPRYKVTKRGQDVTLRCDPISSHATLYWYQQALGQGPEFLTYFNYEAQPDKSGLPSDRFSAERPEGSISTLTIQRTEQRDSAMYRCASSLSGGAETQYFGPGTRLLVL.

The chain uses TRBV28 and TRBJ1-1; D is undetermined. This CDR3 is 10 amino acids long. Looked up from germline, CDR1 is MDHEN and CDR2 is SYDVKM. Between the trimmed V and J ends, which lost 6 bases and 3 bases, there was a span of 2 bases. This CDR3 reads CASRDTEAFF. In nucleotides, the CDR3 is TGTGCCAGCAGGGACACTGAAGCTTTCTTT.

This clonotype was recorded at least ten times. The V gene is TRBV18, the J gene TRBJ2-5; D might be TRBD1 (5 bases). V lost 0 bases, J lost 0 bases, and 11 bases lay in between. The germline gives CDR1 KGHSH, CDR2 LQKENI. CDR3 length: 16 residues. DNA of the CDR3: TGTGCCAGCTCACCACCGATGACAGCGTACCAAGAGACCCAGTACTTC. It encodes CASSPPMTAYQETQYF.